Below are 28 T cell receptor beta chains sequenced from a single sample in a study of T cell repertoires in cytomegalovirus infection. Using its own MiXCR run on the reads, TCRdb lists one record per CDR3 protein. The sample includes 490,000 or so distinct CDR3 sequences, around 10% of them seen just once. Sequenced: PBMCs. Source of these receptors: a human donor in good health (CMV status not recorded). Some clones in this sample may be carry-over from other donors' samples.

The chain recombines TRBV5-4 with TRBJ2-1, with TRBD1 matching over 7 bases. The junction had 16 bases not matched to a gene; V was cut back by 1 base and J by 15 bases. This CDR3 is 15 amino acids long. Germline V gene data show CDR1 as SGHNT and CDR2 as YYREEE (reference sequence). CDR3: CASSLIAGGPGSWFF. The CDR3 coding sequence is TGTGCCAGCAGCTTGATCGCAGGGGGACCGGGAAGTTGGTTCTTC. The whole variable domain, remainder taken from reference TRBV5-4 and TRBJ2-1, is ETGVTQSPTHLIKTRGQQVTLRCSSQSGHNTVSWYQQALGQGPQFIFQYYREEENGRGNFPPRFSGLQFPNYSSELNVNALELDDSALYLCASSLIAGGPGSWFFGPGTRLTVL.

In its sample, this clonotype was seen a few times. This chain joins TRBV7-3 and TRBJ1-2, with D tentatively TRBD1 (5 bases). Germline V gene sequence: CDR1 SGHTA, CDR2 FQGTGA. V lost 6 bases and J 0 bases, leaving 14 bases between the germline ends. The CDR3 totals 15 residues. This chain's CDR3 is CASRLGHTPNYGYTF. DNA for the CDR3: TGTGCCAGCAGATTAGGACATACCCCTAACTATGGCTACACCTTC.

This clonotype was observed at least ten times. The chain joins TRBV12-3 or TRBV12-4 to TRBJ1-1; D gene unclear. Trimming took 4 bases from V and 1 from J, leaving 4 bases between them. The CDR3 is 12 amino acids. The CDR3 DNA reads as TGTGCCAGCAGTTGGGGGAACACTGAAGCTTTCTTT. Its protein product is CASSWGNTEAFF.

The chain couples TRBV7-9 to TRBJ1-1; D remains ambiguous. This CDR3 comprises 16 residues. CDR1 is SEHNR and CDR2 is FQNEAQ in the germline V gene (reference sequence). V lost 1 base and J lost 2, with 14 bases in between. Written as DNA, the CDR3 is TGTGCCAGCAGCTTAGGGGTGGGGAGTGGAAACACTGAAGCTTTCTTT. This translates into CASSLGVGSGNTEAFF.

This clonotype was counted a few times. The rearrangement uses TRBV18 and TRBJ2-5; 7 nucleotides align to TRBD1. Germline assignment: CDR1 KGHSH and CDR2 LQKENI. This CDR3 has 15 amino acids. Losses at the gene ends were 3 bases for V and 2 bases for J; bases not matched to a gene: 6. DNA for the CDR3: TGTGCCAGCTCACCCCTACAGGGGCTTCAAGAGACCCAGTACTTC. It is translated as CASSPLQGLQETQYF.

The chain links TRBV3-1 to TRBJ2-2; D is undetermined. Germline lookup yields CDR1 LGHDT and CDR2 YNNKEL (reference sequence). The CDR3 runs to 14 residues. The germline V and J ends were trimmed by 0 bases and 5 bases, with 7 bases remaining between them. The CDR3 protein is CASSQDPRTGELFF. CDR3 DNA sequence: TGTGCCAGCAGCCAAGATCCAAGGACCGGGGAGCTGTTTTTT.

This clonotype was found many times. A junction end diverges from the germline sequence, so it may reflect a read error. V gene TRBV5-1 combines with J gene TRBJ2-7; D gene ambiguous. Germline V gene lookup returns CDR1 SGHRS and CDR2 YFSETQ. CDR3 size: 13 residues. CDR3 amino acids: CASSPGLSYEQYF. The CDR3 nucleotides are TGTGCCAGCAGCCCGGGCCTATCCTACGAGCAGTACTTC.

This clonotype was recorded many times. The chain uses TRBV19 and TRBJ1-2, with D possibly being TRBD1 (5 bases). Germline V lookup: CDR1 LNHDA, CDR2 SQIVND (reference sequence). There are 14 residues in the CDR3. With 5 bases removed from V and 5 bases from J, the gap between germline ends came to 15 bases. The CDR3 DNA reads as TGTGCCAGTAGTCCGCCGGCAGGGAGATATGGCTACACCTTC. Translated, it gives CASSPPAGRYGYTF.

This clonotype was observed many times. The gene calls are TRBV5-1 and TRBJ1-5; 7 bases match TRBD1. From germline, CDR1 is SGHRS and CDR2 YFSETQ. The length of the CDR3 is 16 residues. V lost 1 base, J lost 3 bases, and 7 bases stayed unmatched. CDR3 DNA sequence: TGCGCCAGCAGCTTGAATGGGGGACAGACCAATCAGCCCCAGCATTTT. Protein product: CASSLNGGQTNQPQHF.

CDR3 bases: TGTGCCACCAGCAGGCCCCCGGGAGGAACTAATGAAAAACTGTTTTTT. The encoded protein is CATSRPPGGTNEKLFF. The chain has TRBV15 and TRBJ1-4; D is unresolved. The CDR3 is 16 residues long. The V end lost 3 bases, the J end lost 1 base, and 12 bases lay between the germline ends. The germline gives CDR1 LNHNV, CDR2 YYDKDF (reference sequence).

Worth noting for this clonotype: A read error may explain this, as a much larger clone is one base away. V and J are TRBV19 and TRBJ2-1, with TRBD1 matching over 8 bases. The trim removed 3 bases at V and 6 bases at J, leaving 10 bases unmatched. The germline V gene encodes CDR1 LNHDA and CDR2 SQIVND (reference sequence). The CDR3 loop spans 16 amino acids. Here the CDR3 DNA reads TGTGCCAGTAGTATGGCGGGGACAGGCCTTGGCAATGAGCAGTTCTTC. It specifies CASSMAGTGLGNEQFF.

J is TRBJ2-3 and V is TRBV30; 10 bases agree with TRBD1. The CDR3 length is 14 residues. The germline CDR1 and CDR2 sequences are GTSNPN and SVGIG (reference sequence). The trim removed 2 bases at V and 4 bases at J, leaving 3 bases unmatched. CDR3 sequence (DNA): TGTGCCTGGAGTAGGGACAGGGGTGCAGATACGCAGTATTTT. This codes for CAWSRDRGADTQYF.

The table lists this clonotype with many counts. The chain carries TRBV11-2 and TRBJ2-5; TRBD1 might be the D (6 bases). Trimming stripped 7 bases from V and 10 bases from J, with 13 bases between. CDR1 SGHAT and CDR2 FQNNGV come from the germline V gene. This CDR3 is 11 amino acids long. Here the CDR3 DNA reads TGTGCCAGCATGCTTAAGGGGGACCAGTACTTC. As protein: CASMLKGDQYF.

This clonotype was counted at least ten times. The rearrangement uses TRBV5-4 and TRBJ2-1; D gene uncertain. This CDR3 has 16 amino acids. V shed 5 bases and J shed 0 bases, with 15 bases lying between them. Germline-derived CDR1 and CDR2 are SGHNT and YYREEE (reference sequence). The CDR3 DNA is TGTGCCAGCAGTTTTCGCAGTGGCCGCTCCTACAATGAGCAGTTCTTC. Its translation is CASSFRSGRSYNEQFF.

This chain uses TRBV4-1 with TRBJ1-5; D ambiguous. The CDR3 runs 14 residues. Looked up from germline, CDR1 is MGHRA and CDR2 is YSYEKL. The V end was cut by 0 bases, the J end by 4 bases, with 7 bases between. The CDR3 DNA reads as TGCGCCAGCAGCCAAGAAGTCCGAAATCAGCCCCAGCATTTT. Protein sequence: CASSQEVRNQPQHF.

This clonotype was observed a few times. The chain recombines TRBV20-1 with TRBJ2-7; D may match TRBD1 or TRBD2 (5 bases each). Per the germline V gene, CDR1 is DFQATT and CDR2 is SNEGSKA (reference sequence). The V and J ends lost 1 base and 3 bases respectively, with 13 bases between them. The CDR3 is 14 amino acids. The CDR3 nucleotides read TGCAGTGCTAGAGTAGCAGGGACGAACTACGAGCAGTACTTC. Translated: CSARVAGTNYEQYF.

At least ten counts were recorded for this clonotype. The chain combines TRBV6-6 with TRBJ1-5, with D uncertain. This CDR3 spans 15 amino acids. Trimming shortened V by 7 bases and J by 0 bases, and 13 bases separated the two germline ends. Germline CDR1 and CDR2: MNHNY and SVGAGI (reference sequence). DNA of the CDR3: TGTGCCAGCAAATCGGACGGAAATAGCAATCAGCCCCAGCATTTT. Its protein product is CASKSDGNSNQPQHF.

The rearrangement uses TRBV29-1 and TRBJ1-1; 9 bases align to TRBD1. Trimming removed 5 bases from V and 5 bases from J; junction bases left unmatched: 18. This CDR3 is 17 amino acids long. Germline lookup yields CDR1 SQVTM and CDR2 ANQGSEA. CDR3 nucleotides: TGCAGCGTTTCATGGGGACAGGGTGCCCCCGGGAGAACTGAAGCTTTCTTT. Its protein product is CSVSWGQGAPGRTEAFF.

This clonotype was seen ten or more times. The genes are TRBV6-5 and TRBJ2-1; 14 bases are a match to TRBD2. CDR1 MNHEY and CDR2 SVGAGI come from the germline V gene. CDR3 length: 16 amino acids. V was clipped by 5 bases and J by 8 bases; unmatched bases: 8. The CDR3 DNA reads as TGTGCCAGCAGTACCAGACTAGCGGGAGGGAGTTATGAGCAGTTCTTC. Translation gives CASSTRLAGGSYEQFF.

This clonotype occurred many times. The chain couples TRBV5-6 to TRBJ1-2; 11 nucleotides agree with TRBD1. The CDR3 contains 15 residues. Losses at the gene ends were 0 bases for V and 4 bases for J; bases not matched to a gene: 2. Germline V gene sequence: CDR1 SGHDT, CDR2 YYEEEE. The CDR3 nucleotides are TGTGCCAGCAGCTTGGTCGGGACAGGGGGCTATGGCTACACCTTC. The encoded protein is CASSLVGTGGYGYTF.

This clonotype was seen repeatedly, ten times or more. The genes are TRBV29-1 and TRBJ2-5; 9 bases match TRBD1. The CDR3 runs to 16 residues. CDR1 and CDR2 (germline): SQVTM, ANQGSEA. V was clipped by 3 bases and J by 2 bases; unmatched bases: 10. In DNA, the CDR3 is TGCAGCGTTGAGGAGGACAGGGGAGCAGTGCAAGAGACCCAGTACTTC. Translating it yields CSVEEDRGAVQETQYF.

This clonotype occurred many times. The rearrangement joins TRBV12-5 to TRBJ2-5, with D unclear. V was clipped by 3 bases and J by 3 bases, with 8 bases between them. The CDR3 consists of 13 residues. Germline CDR1 is LGHNT and CDR2 is FRNRAP. The CDR3 sequence: CASGFSTEETQYF. The CDR3 bases are TGTGCTAGTGGTTTCAGTACGGAAGAGACCCAGTACTTC.

Many counts were recorded for this clonotype. The rearrangement links TRBV6-2 or TRBV6-3 to TRBJ1-5; D gene ambiguous. The ends were cut back, 2 bases at V and 4 bases at J, with 15 bases in the middle. Germline assignment: CDR1 MNHEY and CDR2 SVGEGT. This CDR3 comprises 16 residues. CDR3 amino acids: CASSYPGIFGNQPQHF. In nucleotides, the CDR3 is TGTGCCAGCAGTTACCCTGGGATATTTGGAAATCAGCCCCAGCATTTT.

This clonotype was detected ten times or more. The V gene is TRBV7-2, the J gene TRBJ1-2; the match to TRBD1 covers 8 bases. Germline values: CDR1 SGHTA, CDR2 FQGNSA. The ends lost 1 base at V and 7 bases at J; junction bases unmatched: 5. CDR3 size: 14 residues. The chain's CDR3 is CASSLGQGASGYTF. CDR3 in DNA: TGTGCCAGCAGCTTAGGGCAGGGGGCTTCTGGCTACACCTTC. The full variable domain, rest sourced from reference TRBV7-2 and TRBJ1-2, is GAGVSQSPSNKVTEKGKDVELRCDPISGHTALYWYRQSLGQGLEFLIYFQGNSAPDKSGLPSDRFSAERTGGSVSTLTIQRTQQEDSAVYLCASSLGQGASGYTFGSGTRLTVV.

J is TRBJ1-4 and V is TRBV11-2; 8 positions match TRBD1. The trim removed 5 bases at V and 8 bases at J, leaving 10 bases unmatched. CDR1 is SGHAT and CDR2 is FQNNGV in the germline V gene. This CDR3 has 15 residues. The CDR3 loop reads CASSPPDREGEKLFF. The CDR3 DNA sequence: TGTGCCAGCAGCCCGCCGGACAGGGAAGGGGAAAAACTGTTTTTT.

This clonotype was counted at least ten times. The chain links TRBV12-3 or TRBV12-4 to TRBJ1-1; a weak D match, TRBD1 (5 bases). CDR3 length: 14 residues. Trimming shortened V by 6 bases and J by 0 bases, and 11 bases separated the two germline ends. This chain's CDR3 is CASSPRGMNTEAFF. Here the CDR3 DNA reads TGTGCCAGCAGCCCAAGGGGTATGAACACTGAAGCTTTCTTT.

This clonotype was counted ten times or more. The rearrangement links TRBV14 to TRBJ1-2, with 7 nucleotides matching TRBD1. The CDR3 consists of 15 residues. The V gene end was trimmed by 1 base and the J gene end by 7 bases; junction bases not matched to a gene: 9. CDR1 is SGHDN, CDR2 FVKESK, per germline. CDR3 region: CASSQAATGYSGYTF. CDR3 DNA: TGTGCCAGCAGCCAAGCGGCGACAGGGTATTCTGGCTACACCTTC.

The CDR3: CASSWDRERTEAFF. CDR3 DNA: TGTGCCAGCAGCTGGGACAGGGAGCGAACTGAAGCTTTCTTT. This chain joins TRBV5-4 and TRBJ1-1, with 9 bases lining up with TRBD1. Germline CDR1 is SGHNT and CDR2 is YYREEE (reference sequence). The J segment lost 5 bases and the V segment lost 3 bases, leaving 5 bases of the junction unmatched. This CDR3 has 14 residues.